These 30 T cell receptor beta chains came from one sample sequenced in a study of T-cell reconstitution after alpha-beta-depleted transplantation in children. It was with unique molecular identifiers that the TCRbeta library was prepared. TCRdb reprocessed the PCR reads via MiXCR and lists one record per CDR3 protein. This sample has 540,000 or so distinct CDR3 sequences, with 23% found just once. The source material was PBMCs, mostly from graft donor cells, sampled 360 days after TCRalphabeta/CD19-depleted stem cell transplant. Source of these receptors: a boy under three years old who had a stem cell transplant for acute myeloid leukemia, so the T cells may come from the graft donor.

There are a few counts of this clonotype. The chain joins TRBV4-3 to TRBJ2-1, with 7 bases lining up with TRBD2. The CDR3 is 19 residues long. V was clipped by 2 bases and J by 0 bases; unmatched bases: 13. Per germline, CDR1 LGHNA and CDR2 YSLEER. The CDR3 coding sequence is TGCGCCAGCAGCCAAAGCTTCTCGGGGGGTGGAACCTCCTACAATGAGCAGTTCTTC. It codes for CASSQSFSGGGTSYNEQFF.

This clonotype has just a few counts. The chain combines TRBV6-1 with TRBJ2-7, with no clear D. Trimming removed 6 bases at V and 0 bases at J, with 12 bases between. The CDR3 is made up of 14 amino acids. Germline CDR1 reads MNHNS; CDR2 reads SASEGT. The CDR3: CASRRQASSYEQYF. DNA of the CDR3: TGTGCCAGCAGAAGGCAGGCCTCCTCCTACGAGCAGTACTTC.

This clonotype was counted at least ten times. The chain couples TRBV27 to TRBJ2-2; TRBD2 matches 15 bases. CDR1 is MNHEY, CDR2 SMNVEV, per germline (reference sequence). V was pared by 5 bases and J by 5 bases, with 6 bases of the junction left unmatched. The CDR3 length is 17 residues. The CDR3 loop reads CASSGLAGGPGTGELFF. The CDR3 bases are TGTGCCAGCAGTGGACTAGCGGGGGGGCCTGGAACCGGGGAGCTGTTTTTT.

This chain connects TRBV9 to TRBJ1-5, with a possible D match to TRBD1 (5 bases). Per the germline V gene, CDR1 is SGDLS and CDR2 is YYNGEE. V was cut by 2 bases and J by 6 bases, with 12 bases left in between. The CDR3 sequence is 14 residues long. The CDR3 coding sequence is TGTGCCAGCAGCGTCTCGGGGGAGGGTCAGCCCCAGCATTTT. Translation: CASSVSGEGQPQHF. Combining the CDR3 with reference TRBV9 and TRBJ1-5 gives the whole variable domain DSGVTQTPKHLITATGQRVTLRCSPRSGDLSVYWYQQSLDQGLQFLIQYYNGEERAKGNILERFSAQQFPDLHSELNLSSLELGDSALYFCASSVSGEGQPQHFGDGTRLSIL.

The CDR3, as DNA: TGCAGTGTCCCGAGGACTACTCGGGATACGCAGTATTTT. Its protein product is CSVPRTTRDTQYF. The rearrangement links TRBV20-1 to TRBJ2-3, with D possibly matching TRBD2 (6 bases). The CDR3 has 13 residues. Germline CDR1 and CDR2: DFQATT and SNEGSKA (reference sequence). The ends were cut back, 7 bases at V and 6 bases at J, with 17 bases in the middle.

The chain is built from TRBV7-9 and TRBJ2-7; no clear D gene. This CDR3 has 12 residues. In germline, CDR1 is SEHNR, CDR2 FQNEAQ (reference sequence). V was shortened by 4 bases and J by 6 bases, with 10 bases between the two germline ends. In DNA, the CDR3 is TGTGCCAGCAGCTCCGAAGGGCTCGAGCAGTACGTC. It translates to CASSSEGLEQYV.

CDR3 DNA sequence: TGCGCCAGCAGCCAAGATGGTCGGGGGCGTTCCACAGATACGCAGTATTTT. It yields the protein CASSQDGRGRSTDTQYF. The chain employs TRBV4-1 and TRBJ2-3; D possibly matches TRBD1 or TRBD2 (6 bases each). V was pared by 0 bases and J by 2 bases, with 15 bases between. The CDR3 has 17 residues. Germline-derived CDR1 and CDR2 are MGHRA and YSYEKL.

The rearrangement links TRBV4-1 to TRBJ2-5, with no clear D. The CDR3 runs to 13 residues. V was cut by 4 bases and J by 5 bases, with 11 bases left in between. Per germline, CDR1 MGHRA and CDR2 YSYEKL. The DNA for the CDR3 is TGCGCCAGCAGCCCGGCCCCGGTGGAGACCCAGTACTTC. Its protein product is CASSPAPVETQYF.

This rearrangement joins TRBV5-1 to TRBJ2-7; possible D gene TRBD1, 6 bases. This CDR3 is built from 16 residues. The germline V and J ends were trimmed by 3 bases and 2 bases, with 18 bases remaining between them. Germline V CDR1 and CDR2: SGHRS, YFSETQ. CDR3 nucleotides: TGCGCCAGCAGCTGCGTCGAATTGGACAGAACCTACGAGCAGTACGTC. Amino acid sequence: CASSCVELDRTYEQYV.

Ten or more counts support this clonotype. The CDR3 nucleotides read TGCAGTGCTACCGGGACAGGGAAGACGTCCCTCCACTTT. It encodes CSATGTGKTSLHF. The J gene is TRBJ1-6, the V gene TRBV20-1; 9 bases map to TRBD1. The CDR3 extends over 13 amino acids. With V trimmed by 4 bases and J by 14 bases, 9 bases remained unmatched. Germline V CDR1 and CDR2: DFQATT, SNEGSKA (reference sequence).

CDR3 DNA: TGTGCCACCAGCAGAGCAAGGGTGGGCTACGAGCAGTACTTC. Protein product: CATSRARVGYEQYF. V is TRBV15 and J is TRBJ2-7, with D unclear. V was trimmed by 1 base and J by 3 bases, leaving 10 bases between them. The CDR3 is made up of 14 amino acids. Germline V CDR1 and CDR2: LNHNV, YYDKDF (reference sequence).

This clonotype was seen repeatedly, ten times or more. This chain links TRBV20-1 with TRBJ2-5, with D perhaps TRBD2 (5 bases). V was trimmed by 3 bases and J by 5 bases, leaving 10 bases between them. The CDR3 contains 12 residues. The germline V gene encodes CDR1 DFQATT and CDR2 SNEGSKA (reference sequence). DNA for the CDR3: TGCAGTGCTAGGAGGGTGAGGGAGACCCAGTACTTC. Its translation: CSARRVRETQYF.

This clonotype was seen only a few times. The chain carries TRBV6-1 and TRBJ2-5; D might be TRBD2 (6 bases). The germline V and J ends were trimmed by 5 bases and 5 bases, with 15 bases remaining between them. This CDR3 spans 14 amino acids. CDR1 and CDR2 (germline): MNHNS, SASEGT. CDR3 protein: CASSKRWSGETQYF. In DNA, the CDR3 is TGTGCCAGCAGTAAGCGCTGGAGCGGGGAGACCCAGTACTTC.

The genes are TRBV29-1 and TRBJ1-6; 7 bases map to TRBD1. The CDR3 totals 12 residues. Germline loops: CDR1 SQVTM, CDR2 ANQGSEA. Trimming cost V 7 bases and J 9 bases; bases outside gene matches: 6. The CDR3 bases are TGCAGCGCAACAGGGGATTGTTCACCCCTCCACTTT. This gives the protein CSATGDCSPLHF.

For the CDR3, the DNA is TGTGCCAGCAGCTTACTCGGGGGGGCACGGTACAATGAGCAGTTCTTC. It specifies CASSLLGGARYNEQFF. V gene TRBV5-6 combines with J gene TRBJ2-1; 8 bases align to TRBD2. V gave up 2 bases and J gave up 4 bases; unmatched junction bases: 8. The CDR3 totals 16 residues. In germline, CDR1 is SGHDT, CDR2 YYEEEE. Full variable domain (remainder filled in from reference TRBV5-6 and TRBJ2-1): DAGVTQSPTHLIKTRGQQVTLRCSPKSGHDTVSWYQQALGQGPQFIFQYYEEEERQRGNFPDRFSGHQFPNYSSELNVNALLLGDSALYLCASSLLGGARYNEQFFGPGTRLTVL.

This clonotype was observed a few times. This chain connects TRBV12-3 or TRBV12-4 to TRBJ2-7, with D tentatively TRBD2 (6 bases). V was clipped by 5 bases and J by 3 bases, with 17 bases between them. The CDR3 sequence is 15 residues long. The CDR3 region has the DNA TGTGCCAGCAGTCCCCTCGGCCGGAGGGTCTACGAGCAGTACTTC. It is translated as CASSPLGRRVYEQYF.

The CDR3 here is CASSRGQGAYRGANVLTF. The DNA of the CDR3 is TGTGCCAGCAGCCGTGGACAGGGGGCCTATAGAGGGGCCAACGTCCTGACTTTC. The V call is TRBV6-1, the J call TRBJ2-6, with TRBD1 matching over 11 bases. Germline CDR1 MNHNS, CDR2 SASEGT. CDR3 size: 18 residues. V lost 6 bases to trimming and J lost 4 bases; unmatched junction nucleotides: 11.

This rearrangement joins TRBV12-3 or TRBV12-4 to TRBJ2-1; 7 nucleotides match TRBD2. V was pared by 6 bases and J by 12 bases, with 20 bases of the junction left unmatched. The CDR3 has 16 residues. CDR3 in amino acids: CASSRPGTTLYKGQFF. CDR3 nucleotides: TGTGCCAGCAGCCGTCCCGGGACTACCCTTTACAAGGGGCAGTTCTTC.

This clonotype was detected ten times or more. The gene calls are TRBV7-8 and TRBJ2-7, with no clear D. The V and J ends lost 4 bases and 1 base respectively, with 8 bases between them. This CDR3 is 13 amino acids long. The germline gives CDR1 SGHVS, CDR2 FQNEAQ. The CDR3 loop is CASSSTDSYEQYF. CDR3 DNA sequence: TGTGCCAGCAGCTCAACTGATTCCTACGAGCAGTACTTC.

This clonotype was seen at least ten times. The chain employs TRBV12-3 or TRBV12-4 and TRBJ1-6; no clear D gene. V was shortened by 6 bases and J by 10 bases, with 16 bases between the two germline ends. There are 14 residues in the CDR3. Written as DNA, the CDR3 is TGTGCCAGCAGCTGGGAGGGAGTAGGATCACCCCTCCACTTT. Protein product: CASSWEGVGSPLHF.

This clonotype came up many times. The gene calls are TRBV12-3 or TRBV12-4 and TRBJ1-2; D might be TRBD1 (6 bases). The germline V and J ends were trimmed by 0 bases and 6 bases, with 11 bases remaining between them. This CDR3 comprises 14 residues. In nucleotides, the CDR3 is TGTGCCAGCAGTTTAGCGGACAGAAACGATGGCTACACCTTC. It translates to CASSLADRNDGYTF.

This clonotype turned up a few times. This chain joins TRBV15 and TRBJ2-1; D is undetermined. This CDR3 contains 13 residues. The V end was cut by 1 base, the J end by 7 bases, with 8 bases between. CDR1 is LNHNV and CDR2 is YYDKDF in the germline V gene (reference sequence). CDR3 in DNA: TGTGCCACCAGCAGAGCTTTAGAGAATGAGCAGTTCTTC. Translated, it gives CATSRALENEQFF.

This clonotype was seen a few times. Relative to the germline gene, one junction end is altered; a read error may explain this. The chain joins TRBV12-3 or TRBV12-4 to TRBJ2-6, with D perhaps matching TRBD1 (5 bases). This CDR3 is 15 amino acids long. The CDR3, as DNA: TGTGCCAGCGGCAAGGGGTCCGCTGGGGCCAACGTCCTGACTTTT. Its protein product is CASGKGSAGANVLTF.

This clonotype was counted a few times. The gene calls are TRBV9 and TRBJ1-1; D is unresolved. From germline, CDR1 is SGDLS and CDR2 YYNGEE. The CDR3 has 17 amino acids. V was cut by 2 bases and J by 1 base, with 18 bases left in between. This chain's CDR3 is CASSVSQEEPQNTEAFF. The CDR3 nucleotides read TGTGCCAGCAGCGTCTCCCAGGAGGAGCCGCAGAACACTGAAGCTTTCTTT.

J is TRBJ2-3 and V is TRBV7-9; 8 nucleotides match TRBD2. The CDR3 runs to 14 residues. The germline V gene encodes CDR1 SEHNR and CDR2 FQNEAQ (reference sequence). J gave up 1 base and V 5 bases, and 2 bases lay outside the gene matches. For the CDR3, the DNA is TGTGCCAGCAGCCCGACTAGCGGCACAGATACGCAGTATTTT. It codes for CASSPTSGTDTQYF.

This clonotype came up many times. The V call is TRBV29-1, the J call TRBJ1-5; D is unclear. Trimming cost V 0 bases and J 8 bases, with 11 bases left between them. The CDR3 is 13 residues long. The germline gives CDR1 SQVTM, CDR2 ANQGSEA. CDR3 DNA: TGCAGCGTTGAAGATTCGGTTGGAAAGCCCCAGCATTTT. Encoded protein: CSVEDSVGKPQHF.

The chain links TRBV12-3 or TRBV12-4 to TRBJ1-1; D not certain. V lost 1 base and J 0 bases, leaving 12 bases between the germline ends. The CDR3 sequence is 16 residues long. The CDR3 DNA reads as TGTGCCAGCAGTTTAGATTACAGCGGATTGAACACTGAAGCTTTCTTT. Translation: CASSLDYSGLNTEAFF.

The rearrangement joins TRBV25-1 to TRBJ1-1; TRBD1 matches 9 bases. Trimming at V came to 5 bases and at J to 9 bases, leaving 7 bases not matched to a gene. Per the germline V gene, CDR1 is MGHDK and CDR2 is SYGVNS. The CDR3 length is 13 residues. CDR3 DNA: TGTGCCAGCAGTCCTACCGGGACAGGGAAAGCTTTCTTT. Amino acids: CASSPTGTGKAFF.

The V and J genes are TRBV4-1 and TRBJ2-3; 8 nucleotides align to TRBD1. The CDR3 contains 15 residues. Germline trimming cut 1 base from V and 5 bases from J; bases unmatched to any gene: 5. Germline lookup yields CDR1 MGHRA and CDR2 YSYEKL. The CDR3 sequence is CASSQVGTGGDTQYF. CDR3 in DNA: TGCGCCAGCAGCCAAGTTGGGACAGGTGGAGATACGCAGTATTTT.

This chain's CDR3 is CASSFRAGGHSPLHF. The DNA of the CDR3 is TGTGCCAGCAGTTTTAGGGCAGGGGGCCATTCACCCCTCCACTTT. The chain carries TRBV12-3 or TRBV12-4 and TRBJ1-6; 8 positions agree with TRBD1. J was trimmed by 8 bases and V by 3 bases; bases with no gene match: 6. The CDR3 spans 15 residues.